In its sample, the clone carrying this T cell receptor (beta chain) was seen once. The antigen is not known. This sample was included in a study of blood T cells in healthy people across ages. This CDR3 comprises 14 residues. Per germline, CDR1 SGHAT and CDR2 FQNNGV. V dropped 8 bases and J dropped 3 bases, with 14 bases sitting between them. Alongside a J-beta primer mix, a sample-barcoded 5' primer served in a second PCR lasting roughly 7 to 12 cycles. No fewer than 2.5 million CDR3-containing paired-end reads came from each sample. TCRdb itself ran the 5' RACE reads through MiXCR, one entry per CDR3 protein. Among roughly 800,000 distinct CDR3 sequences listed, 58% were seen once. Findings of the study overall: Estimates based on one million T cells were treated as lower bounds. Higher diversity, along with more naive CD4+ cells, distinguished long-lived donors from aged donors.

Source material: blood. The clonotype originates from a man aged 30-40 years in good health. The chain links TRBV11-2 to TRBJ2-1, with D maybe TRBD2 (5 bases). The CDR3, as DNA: TGTGCCAGCGAACGGGGTTCCTTCTACAATGAGCAGTTCTTC. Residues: CASERGSFYNEQFF.